Listed below are T cell receptor beta chains from one sample, sequenced in a study of T cell responses to AZD1222 COVID-19 vaccine. Data came from immunoSEQ multiplex PCR; TCRdb stores just in-frame clones and leaves some out. The sample yields fewer than 85,000 clones, 88% seen once. Sequencing was performed on peripheral blood, taken 28 days after the second dose of the MenACWY control vaccine. These TCRs come from an adult who received the MenACWY meningococcal vaccine as a control. The CDR3 runs from the conserved cysteine through the conserved F or W. The order of the fields is CDR3 DNA, CDR3 protein, D gene, V gene, J gene, clone size. The D gene is left open where the match is weak. The size entry is marked missing in some rows and otherwise reads once, few, many or a size class.

TGTGCCAGCAGTTTGTATTTGGTCGAGCAGTACTTC	CASSLYLVEQYF	.	TRBV12-3/TRBV12-4	TRBJ2-7	.
TGTGCCAGCAGCTTTAACGAGAACACTGAAGCTTTCTTT	CASSFNENTEAFF	.	TRBV7-7	TRBJ1-1	.
TGTGCCAGCAGTGTAAGTGGTGGTTCACCCCTCCACTTT	CASSVSGGSPLHF	.	TRBV2	TRBJ1-6	.
TGTGCCAGCTCAGCCCAGGGCGTAAACACTGAAGCTTTCTTT	CASSAQGVNTEAFF	.	TRBV2	TRBJ1-1	.
TGTGCCAGCAGTGAACCGGGACAGGGGGGCTCCTACGAGCAGTACTTC	CASSEPGQGGSYEQYF	TRBD1	TRBV6-1	TRBJ2-7	few
TGTGCCAGCTCCACGTCGCCCGGTACTTCCTCTGGAAACACCATATATTTT	CASSTSPGTSSGNTIYF	.	TRBV5-4	TRBJ1-3	.
TGTGCCTGGAGTCTCAGCGGGGATACGCAGTATTTT	CAWSLSGDTQYF	.	TRBV30	TRBJ2-3	.
TGCGCCAGCAGGAGGACAGAAGGGGATACGCAGTATTTT	CASRRTEGDTQYF	.	TRBV5-1	TRBJ2-3	.
TGTGCCAGCAGTGCAATACTTCGGACAGCAACTAATGAAAAACTGTTTTTT	CASSAILRTATNEKLFF	.	TRBV2	TRBJ1-4	.
TGTGCCAGCAGCGTAGAATCGGGAGGGCCATATGAGCAGTTCTTC	CASSVESGGPYEQFF	TRBD2	TRBV9	TRBJ2-1	.
TGTGCCAGCAGCTTGGGAACGCGGGCCAACCAGAGGATCAATGAGCAGTTCTTC	CASSLGTRANQRINEQFF	.	TRBV5-6	TRBJ2-1	medium-sized
TGTGCCAGCAGTTCGTACACTGAAGCTTTCTTT	CASSSYTEAFF	.	TRBV28	TRBJ1-1	.
TGTGCCATCCCCGGGGCCACGAGGGAGTCTGGAAACACCATATATTTT	CAIPGATRESGNTIYF	.	TRBV7-9	TRBJ1-3	once
TGCGCCAGCAGCTTGTGGGACACCTCCTACGAGCAGTACTTC	CASSLWDTSYEQYF	.	TRBV5-1	TRBJ2-7	.
TGCGCCAGCAGGGGACGGAGCACAGATACGCAGTATTTT	CASRGRSTDTQYF	.	TRBV5-1	TRBJ2-3	.
TGCGCCAGCAGCTCGGGCGGGACAGCTTTCTCTGGGGCCAACGTCCTGACTTTC	CASSSGGTAFSGANVLTF	.	TRBV5-1	TRBJ2-6	.
TGTGCCAGCAGATACTCCGACAGAACCGGGCTGAACGAGCAGTACTTC	CASRYSDRTGLNEQYF	.	TRBV6-5	TRBJ2-7	.
TGTGCCAGCGGGTCGGCAACCCAGTACTTC	CASGSATQYF	.	TRBV6-6	TRBJ2-5	.
TGTGCCAGCAGTTTGGTTGGTGCTAGCTCCTACAATGAGCAGTTCTTC	CASSLVGASSYNEQFF	.	TRBV28	TRBJ2-1	.
TGCAGCGCACAAGACAGCAATACCTACGAGCAGTACTTC	CSAQDSNTYEQYF	.	TRBV29-1	TRBJ2-7	.
TGTGCCTGGAGGACAGGGACCGGCTACACCTTC	CAWRTGTGYTF	TRBD1	TRBV30	TRBJ1-2	.
TGTGCCAGCAGTTACTCGGGGGGCACAGATACGCAGTATTTT	CASSYSGGTDTQYF	.	TRBV6-5	TRBJ2-3	.
TGCGCCAGCAGCCCGGTACTGGAGAACTATGGCTACACCTTC	CASSPVLENYGYTF	.	TRBV5-1	TRBJ1-2	few
TGTGCCGGGGGAGACGGAAACTATGGCTACACCTTC	CAGGDGNYGYTF	.	TRBV28	TRBJ1-2	.
TGTGCCATCAGTGAGCGGGAGAAAGAGCAGTTCTTC	CAISEREKEQFF	.	TRBV10-3	TRBJ2-1	.
TGCGCCAGCAGCGGGCTCGCAAACACCGGGGAGCTGTTTTTT	CASSGLANTGELFF	.	TRBV5-1	TRBJ2-2	.
TGTGCCAGCAGCTTAGCGGGCGCGGACACCGGGGAGCTGTTTTTT	CASSLAGADTGELFF	.	TRBV7-2	TRBJ2-2	.
TGTGCCAGCAGCTTAGAAGGGGGGGATGAGCAGTTCTTC	CASSLEGGDEQFF	.	TRBV11-3	TRBJ2-1	.
TGTGCCAGCAGCTATCGAGAGGGAACTGGAAACACCATATATTTT	CASSYREGTGNTIYF	.	TRBV5-5	TRBJ1-3	few
TGTGCCAGCAGTTACTCGTGGGCGGGAGCCACCGGGGAGCTGTTTTTT	CASSYSWAGATGELFF	TRBD2	TRBV6-5	TRBJ2-2	.
TGTGCCAGCAGTTACTCAGGGGCAAATCAGCCCCAGCATTTT	CASSYSGANQPQHF	.	TRBV6-5	TRBJ1-5	few
TGCGCCAGCTCGATACAGGACTCTGGGGCCAACGTCCTGACTTTC	CASSIQDSGANVLTF	.	TRBV5-1	TRBJ2-6	.
TGTGCCAGTAGTCCAAACCGACTAGCGCTAAGCACAGATACGCAGTATTTT	CASSPNRLALSTDTQYF	TRBD2	TRBV19	TRBJ2-3	.
TGTGCCAGCAGCCCGACTAGCTTGGGTGGGGCCAACGTCCTGACTTTC	CASSPTSLGGANVLTF	TRBD2	TRBV2	TRBJ2-6	.
TGTGCCAGCAGTCGTACAGAAATCGATGGCTACACCTTC	CASSRTEIDGYTF	.	TRBV28	TRBJ1-2	.
TGTGCCAGCAGTCAGGGGGGAGAGCCGCCCCAGCATTTT	CASSQGGEPPQHF	TRBD1	TRBV7-2	TRBJ1-5	.
TGCGCCAGCAGCTTGGCCGAAGGGGCCGGGGAGCTGTTTTTT	CASSLAEGAGELFF	.	TRBV5-1	TRBJ2-2	.
TGTGCCATCAGTGAGCGCACTAATGAAAAACTGTTTTTT	CAISERTNEKLFF	.	TRBV10-3	TRBJ1-4	.
TGTGCCAGCAGCCGGGGGGCACTCGGGGAGACCCAGTACTTC	CASSRGALGETQYF	.	TRBV7-2	TRBJ2-5	.
TGCGCCAGCAGCCAAGAGAGACGGCCGCCCGACGGCTACACCTTC	CASSQERRPPDGYTF	.	TRBV4-1	TRBJ1-2	.
TGTGCCACCAGTGATTTAGCGGGAGACACAGATACGCAGTATTTT	CATSDLAGDTDTQYF	TRBD2	TRBV24-1	TRBJ2-3	few
TGCGCCAGCAGCCTCGCGGGTTCTGGGGCCAACGTCCTGACTTTC	CASSLAGSGANVLTF	.	TRBV5-1	TRBJ2-6	.
TGCGCCAGCAGCTCACGTATTGGCGCGAACACCGGGGAGCTGTTTTTT	CASSSRIGANTGELFF	.	TRBV5-1	TRBJ2-2	.
TGTGCCAGCAGCTCACGACATACTGGGGCCAACGTCCTGACTTTC	CASSSRHTGANVLTF	.	TRBV7-9	TRBJ2-6	once
TGCGCCAGCAGCTTTTGGACAGGGGAAGATTCACCCCTCCACTTT	CASSFWTGEDSPLHF	TRBD1	TRBV5-1	TRBJ1-6	.